This T cell receptor (beta chain) emerged from a study of T cell clonality in common variable immunodeficiency. Overall study findings and caveats: Shared TCRbeta clones were fewer between CVID subjects than controls.

The data were produced by immunoSEQ multiplex PCR, yet TCRdb's version contains in-frame clones alone and is incomplete. The sample yields approximately 52,000 clones, without any singletons. In its sample, this clone was seen many times. Antigen unknown. The read gets to within 3 residues of the CDR3 end, and the germline J gene fills in the rest. CDR1 MNHNS and CDR2 SASEGT come from the germline V gene. This CDR3 is 14 amino acids long. Trimming left V 4 bases short and J 0 bases short, with 10 bases between. V usage is TRBV6-1 and J usage is TRBJ2-7, with D unresolved. This receptor was taken from a person aged 18 to 69 in good health. Sequencing was done on a sample of peripheral blood mononuclear cells. The CDR3 region is CASSANFPSYEQYF. CDR3 bases read: TGTGCCAGCAGTGCGAACTTCCCCTCCTACGAG.